Listed below are T cell receptor beta chains from one sample, sequenced in a study of cytomegalovirus exposure and HLA in healthy donors. The assay was immunoSEQ multiplex PCR, and TCRdb's table has in-frame clones only and misses some. Found here are fewer than 120,000 clones, around 85% of them singletons; the top ten hold roughly 6%. Sequencing was done on a sample of PBMCs. All receptors come from a young man in good health and CMV-seropositive. Each CDR3 is given with its conserved first and last residue. A D gene is named only where the DNA matches it firmly. Clone sizes are given selectively: once, few, many, or a class where the clone is expanded.

>TRBD2|TRBV28|15|NA|TRBJ2-5
CASRTGGAGEETQYF
TGTGCCAGCAGAACGGGAGGAGCGGGGGAAGAGACCCAGTACTTC
>TRBD2|TRBV29-1|15|NA|TRBJ2-2
CSVALLAGGTGELFF
TGCAGCGTGGCACTACTAGCGGGGGGGACCGGGGAGCTGTTTTTT
>TRBD1|TRBV30|15|NA|TRBJ1-4
CAWSKKTGEAEKLFF
TGTGCCTGGAGTAAAAAGACAGGGGAGGCTGAAAAACTGTTTTTT
>NA|TRBV7-9|15|NA|TRBJ1-3
CSSSLGQGSGNTIYF
TGTTCCAGCAGCTTGGGTCAGGGGTCTGGAAACACCATATATTTT
>NA|TRBV4-1|12|NA|TRBJ1-6
CASSLPRGPLHF
TGCGCCAGCAGCCTCCCACGGGGACCCCTCCACTTT
>NA|TRBV7-9|15|NA|TRBJ1-3
CASSLGLITGNTIYF
TGTGCCAGCAGCCTAGGGCTCATAACTGGAAACACCATATATTTT
>TRBD2|TRBV19|17|NA|TRBJ2-3
CASSSDPSGGLTDTQYF
TGTGCCAGTAGTTCGGATCCTAGCGGGGGGCTCACAGATACGCAGTATTTT
>TRBD1|TRBV27|12|NA|TRBJ1-5
CASSDRGQPQHF
TGTGCCAGCAGTGACAGGGGTCAGCCCCAGCATTTT
>NA|TRBV4-2|11|NA|TRBJ2-5
CASSFGETQYF
TGTGCCAGCAGCTTCGGAGAGACCCAGTACTTC
>NA|TRBV19|13|NA|TRBJ1-2
CASSTHSGYGYTF
TGTGCCAGTAGTACCCACTCGGGCTATGGCTACACCTTC
>NA|TRBV6-1|14|many|TRBJ1-2
CASSESGEGYGYTF
TGTGCCAGCAGTGAATCGGGGGAGGGCTATGGCTACACCTTC
>NA|TRBV6-6|15|NA|TRBJ1-1
CASSYGGARDTEAFF
TGTGCCAGCAGTTACGGTGGGGCAAGGGACACTGAAGCTTTCTTT
>NA|TRBV6-1|13|NA|TRBJ2-2
CASSSGLTGELFF
TGTGCCAGCAGTTCAGGTCTGACCGGGGAGCTGTTTTTT
>NA|TRBV13|14|NA|TRBJ2-2
CASRIGVSTGELFF
TGTGCCAGCAGGATCGGTGTTTCCACCGGGGAGCTGTTTTTT
>TRBD1|TRBV7-9|14|NA|TRBJ1-1
CASSLVPGQFEAFF
TGTGCCAGCAGCTTAGTGCCGGGACAGTTTGAAGCTTTCTTT
>NA|TRBV14|14|NA|TRBJ1-1
CASSEYRGDTEAFF
TGTGCCAGCAGCGAGTACCGGGGGGACACTGAAGCTTTCTTT
>TRBD1|TRBV23-1|17|NA|TRBJ1-1
CASVMGQGEYRTLNAFF
TGCGCCAGCGTTATGGGACAGGGAGAGTATCGAACACTGAATGCTTTCTTT
>TRBD2|TRBV5-6|17|NA|TRBJ2-5
CASSLPYTLAGGETQYF
TGTGCCAGCAGCTTGCCCTATACACTAGCGGGGGGTGAGACCCAGTACTTC
>TRBD1|TRBV27|20|NA|TRBJ2-1
CASSLRSIIMGTGDYNEQFF
TGTGCCAGCAGTTTAAGGTCTATTATTATGGGGACAGGGGACTACAATGAGCAGTTCTTC
>TRBD1|TRBV2|15|NA|TRBJ2-2
CASRDRGSSTGELFF
TGTGCCAGCAGGGACAGGGGCTCTTCCACCGGGGAGCTGTTTTTT
>NA|TRBV29-1|13|NA|TRBJ1-2
CSVDLDRAGGYTF
TGCAGCGTTGATCTGGATCGGGCAGGGGGCTACACCTTC
>TRBD2|TRBV2|20|NA|TRBJ2-2
CASTRRTRPGSGGATGELFF
TGTGCCAGCACCCGAAGAACCAGACCAGGCAGCGGGGGGGCCACCGGGGAGCTGTTTTTT
>TRBD2|TRBV7-2|13|NA|TRBJ2-1
CASSQGLDYEQFF
TGTGCCAGCAGCCAGGGACTAGACTATGAGCAGTTCTTC
>NA|TRBV25-1|12|NA|TRBJ2-7
CASSDKGYEQYF
TGTGCCAGCAGCGACAAGGGGTACGAGCAGTACTTC
>NA|TRBV7-2|13|NA|TRBJ2-7
CASGGAVGYEQYF
TGTGCCAGCGGGGGGGCTGTAGGTTACGAGCAGTACTTC
>NA|TRBV6-5|13|NA|TRBJ1-3
CASKSGVGNTIYF
TGTGCCAGCAAGTCGGGGGTTGGAAACACCATATATTTT
>NA|TRBV15|12|NA|TRBJ2-1
CATSKGVNEQFF
TGTGCCACCAGCAAAGGGGTCAATGAGCAGTTCTTC
>TRBD1|TRBV19|15|NA|TRBJ1-5
CASSLQGALSQPQHF
TGTGCCAGTAGTCTCCAGGGGGCGCTTAGTCAGCCCCAGCATTTT
>TRBD1|TRBV4-3|16|NA|TRBJ1-1
CASSQDSTGEGTEAFF
TGCGCCAGCAGCCAAGATAGCACAGGGGAAGGCACTGAAGCTTTCTTT
>TRBD2|TRBV11-2|18|NA|TRBJ2-5
CASGIPSTSGEPQETQYF
TGTGCCAGTGGGATCCCTTCGACTAGCGGGGAGCCCCAAGAGACCCAGTACTTC
>TRBD1|TRBV11-2|16|NA|TRBJ1-3
CASSSYQDRAGNTIYF
TGTGCCAGCAGCTCCTATCAGGACAGGGCTGGAAACACCATATATTTT
>TRBD1|TRBV5-8|16|NA|TRBJ2-7
CASSPAMGTGHYEQYF
TGTGCCAGCAGCCCGGCGATGGGGACAGGACACTACGAGCAGTACTTC
>TRBD1|TRBV6-5|14|NA|TRBJ2-5
CASSFGQGGRTQYF
TGTGCCAGCAGTTTCGGACAGGGTGGCAGGACCCAGTACTTC
>TRBD1|TRBV7-8|12|once|TRBJ1-1
CASSRGTVEAFF
TGTGCCAGCAGCCGTGGGACAGTTGAAGCTTTCTTT
>NA|TRBV30|16|NA|TRBJ1-5
CAWSVGAGGGNQPQHF
TGTGCCTGGAGTGTAGGGGCGGGGGGAGGCAATCAGCCCCAGCATTTT
>NA|TRBV9|13|NA|TRBJ1-1
CASSPFRSTEAFF
TGTGCCAGCAGCCCATTTCGGAGCACTGAAGCTTTCTTT
>NA|TRBV4-2|16|NA|TRBJ2-7
CASSQDRGGGSYEQYF
TGTGCCAGCAGCCAAGATCGAGGTGGAGGCTCCTACGAGCAGTACTTC
>NA|TRBV14|15|NA|TRBJ2-2
CASSQRRANTGELFF
TGTGCCAGCAGCCAAAGGAGGGCAAACACCGGGGAGCTGTTTTTT
>TRBD1|TRBV28|13|NA|TRBJ1-2
CASRTGQGYGYTF
TGTGCCAGCAGGACAGGACAGGGGTATGGCTACACCTTC
>TRBD2|TRBV13|18|NA|TRBJ2-5
CASSLSGLAGFGWETQYF
TGTGCCAGCAGCTTATCCGGACTAGCGGGGTTTGGATGGGAGACCCAGTACTTC
>TRBD2|TRBV7-3|15|few|TRBJ2-7
CASSLEGREDSQQYF
TGTGCCAGCAGCTTAGAAGGGCGGGAGGACAGCCAGCAGTACTTC
>NA|TRBV19|16|NA|TRBJ1-4
CASRRSLRGGGGKLFF
TGTGCCAGTAGACGATCCTTGAGGGGCGGTGGGGGGAAACTGTTTTTT
>TRBD1|TRBV6-6|15|few|TRBJ1-5
CASKTGTGSNQPQHF
TGTGCCAGCAAGACCGGGACAGGGAGCAATCAGCCCCAGCATTTT
>TRBD2|TRBV25-1|17|NA|TRBJ2-7
CASSGRLAGGTTYEQYF
TGTGCCAGCAGTGGGCGACTAGCGGGGGGGACTACCTACGAGCAGTACTTC
>TRBD1|TRBV4-2|14|NA|TRBJ1-2
CASSHDRGLEGYTF
TGTGCCAGCAGCCATGACAGGGGGCTAGAGGGCTACACCTTC
>NA|TRBV25-1|14|NA|TRBJ2-6
CASSRDSGANVLTF
TGTGCCAGCAGCAGGGACTCTGGGGCCAACGTCCTGACTTTC
>NA|TRBV6-6|15|NA|TRBJ2-2
CASSYRTANTGELFF
TGTGCCAGCAGTTACAGGACAGCGAACACCGGGGAGCTGTTTTTT
>NA|TRBV11-2|15|NA|TRBJ1-5
CASSLEMTVNQPQHF
TGTGCCAGCAGCTTAGAAATGACAGTGAATCAGCCCCAGCATTTT
>TRBD1|TRBV9|11|once|TRBJ1-1
CASGLGQEAFF
TGTGCCAGCGGGTTGGGACAGGAAGCTTTCTTT
>NA|TRBV4-3|17|NA|TRBJ2-2
CASSQEPEGTNTGELFF
TGCGCCAGCAGCCAAGAACCCGAGGGAACGAACACCGGGGAGCTGTTTTTT
>TRBD1|TRBV18|16|NA|TRBJ2-5
CASSPEDRVVGETQYF
TGTGCCAGCTCACCAGAAGACAGGGTGGTGGGAGAGACCCAGTACTTC
>TRBD1|TRBV2|16|NA|TRBJ2-1
CASSEARQGALNEQFF
TGTGCCAGCAGTGAAGCGAGACAGGGGGCTCTCAATGAGCAGTTCTTC
>NA|TRBV10-3|16|few|TRBJ2-7
CAITQDRPPESYEQYF
TGTGCCATCACTCAAGACAGACCTCCCGAGTCCTACGAGCAGTACTTC
>NA|TRBV6-5|14|NA|TRBJ1-1
CASSYRDKYTEAFF
TGTGCCAGCAGTTACAGGGACAAATACACTGAAGCTTTCTTT